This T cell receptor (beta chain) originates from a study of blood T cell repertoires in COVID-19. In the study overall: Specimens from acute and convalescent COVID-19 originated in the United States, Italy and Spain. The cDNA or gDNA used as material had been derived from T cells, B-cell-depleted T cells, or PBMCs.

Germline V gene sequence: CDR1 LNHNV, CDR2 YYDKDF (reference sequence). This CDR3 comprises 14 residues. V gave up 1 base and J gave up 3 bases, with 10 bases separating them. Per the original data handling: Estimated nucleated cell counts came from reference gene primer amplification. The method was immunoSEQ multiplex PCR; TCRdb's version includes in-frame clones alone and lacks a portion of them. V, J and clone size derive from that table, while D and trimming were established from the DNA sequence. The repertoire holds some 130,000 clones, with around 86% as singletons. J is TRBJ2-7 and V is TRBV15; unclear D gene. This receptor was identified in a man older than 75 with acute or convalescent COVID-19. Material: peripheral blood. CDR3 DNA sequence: TGTGCCACCAGCAGAGGAGGTGGAAGCTACGAGCAGTACTTC. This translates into CATSRGGGSYEQYF.